The rows below give T cell receptor beta chains drawn from one sample of a study of radiation and T cells in renal cell carcinoma. Assay: immunoSEQ multiplex PCR; the TCRdb copy retains only in-frame clones and omits some. The data contain just over 95,000 clones, around 83% of them singletons. Sequences were derived from blood, sampled from a patient whose treatment included radiotherapy and nephrectomy. These receptors came from a man aged 60 to 69 with renal cell carcinoma. The CDR3 runs from the conserved cysteine through the conserved F or W. The order of the fields is V gene, clone size, D gene, J gene, CDR3 protein, CDR3 DNA. A D gene is named only where the DNA matches it firmly. Part of the rows lack a size; the others show once, few, many or a class for expanded clones.

v_call: TRBV5-1; clone_size: few; d_call: -; j_call: TRBJ2-4; cdr3_aa: CASSLSRGQGNIQYF; cdr3_nt: TGCGCCAGCAGCTTGTCCCGGGGCCAGGGGAACATTCAGTACTTC
v_call: TRBV7-6; clone_size: -; d_call: -; j_call: TRBJ2-7; cdr3_aa: CASSFRGTGEQYF; cdr3_nt: TGTGCCAGCAGCTTTCGGGGGACGGGCGAGCAGTACTTC
v_call: TRBV2; clone_size: -; d_call: TRBD1; j_call: TRBJ2-3; cdr3_aa: CASSIIQGTDTQYF; cdr3_nt: TGTGCCAGCAGCATAATACAGGGGACAGATACGCAGTATTTT
v_call: TRBV7-9; clone_size: -; d_call: -; j_call: TRBJ2-7; cdr3_aa: CASSPEGGTTRGQYF; cdr3_nt: TGTGCCAGCAGCCCAGAAGGGGGGACTACCCGGGGGCAGTACTTC
v_call: TRBV4-1; clone_size: few; d_call: -; j_call: TRBJ1-1; cdr3_aa: CASSQGQENTEAFF; cdr3_nt: TGCGCCAGCAGCCAAGGACAGGAGAACACTGAAGCTTTCTTT
v_call: TRBV19; clone_size: once; d_call: -; j_call: TRBJ1-2; cdr3_aa: CASNRIGVGYGYTF; cdr3_nt: TGTGCCAGTAATAGAATAGGGGTCGGCTATGGCTACACCTTC
v_call: TRBV6-6; clone_size: -; d_call: -; j_call: TRBJ2-1; cdr3_aa: CASSPWAGRPDEQFF; cdr3_nt: TGTGCCAGCAGCCCATGGGCAGGACGTCCGGATGAGCAGTTCTTC
v_call: TRBV18; clone_size: -; d_call: TRBD1; j_call: TRBJ2-5; cdr3_aa: CASSPGDRYQETQYF; cdr3_nt: TGTGCCAGCTCCCCGGGGGACAGGTACCAAGAGACCCAGTACTTC
v_call: TRBV19; clone_size: -; d_call: -; j_call: TRBJ1-2; cdr3_aa: CASSGRQDGNGYTF; cdr3_nt: TGTGCCAGTAGCGGAAGACAGGACGGGAATGGCTACACCTTC
v_call: TRBV11-2; clone_size: -; d_call: -; j_call: TRBJ2-1; cdr3_aa: CASSLAVSYNEQFF; cdr3_nt: TGTGCCAGCAGCCTCGCGGTGTCCTACAATGAGCAGTTCTTC
v_call: TRBV27; clone_size: -; d_call: -; j_call: TRBJ2-3; cdr3_aa: CASSGWGMTDTQYF; cdr3_nt: TGTGCCAGCAGTGGGTGGGGGATGACGGATACGCAGTATTTT
v_call: TRBV7-9; clone_size: once; d_call: -; j_call: TRBJ1-2; cdr3_aa: CASSLAQGPYGYTF; cdr3_nt: TGTGCCAGCAGCTTAGCACAGGGTCCCTATGGCTACACCTTC
v_call: TRBV7-2; clone_size: -; d_call: -; j_call: TRBJ2-7; cdr3_aa: CASSLEGFYEQYF; cdr3_nt: TGTGCCAGCAGCTTAGAAGGATTTTACGAGCAGTACTTC
v_call: TRBV7-6; clone_size: -; d_call: -; j_call: TRBJ2-7; cdr3_aa: CASSLVRGYEQYF; cdr3_nt: TGTGCCAGCAGCCTCGTAAGGGGATACGAGCAGTACTTC
v_call: TRBV6-1; clone_size: -; d_call: TRBD2; j_call: TRBJ2-1; cdr3_aa: CASSEATSGPPYEQFF; cdr3_nt: TGTGCCAGCAGTGAGGCGACTAGCGGCCCCCCTTATGAGCAGTTCTTC
v_call: TRBV10-3; clone_size: -; d_call: -; j_call: TRBJ1-5; cdr3_aa: CAIRGPRGYSNQPQHF; cdr3_nt: TGTGCCATCAGGGGGCCCAGGGGTTATAGCAATCAGCCCCAGCATTTT
v_call: TRBV2; clone_size: once; d_call: -; j_call: TRBJ1-3; cdr3_aa: CASKQGGGNTIYF; cdr3_nt: TGTGCCAGCAAGCAGGGTGGAGGAAACACCATATATTTT
v_call: TRBV7-9; clone_size: once; d_call: -; j_call: TRBJ1-2; cdr3_aa: CASSSIQREPYGYTF; cdr3_nt: TGTGCCAGCAGCTCCATCCAGAGGGAGCCCTATGGCTACACCTTC
v_call: TRBV28; clone_size: -; d_call: -; j_call: TRBJ1-5; cdr3_aa: CAINHRGVGNQPQHF; cdr3_nt: TGTGCCATCAACCACCGGGGTGTCGGCAATCAGCCCCAGCATTTT
v_call: TRBV9; clone_size: -; d_call: TRBD2; j_call: TRBJ2-7; cdr3_aa: CASSFLGTSAAYEQYF; cdr3_nt: TGTGCCAGCAGCTTCCTCGGGACTAGCGCCGCCTACGAGCAGTACTTC
v_call: TRBV27; clone_size: once; d_call: -; j_call: TRBJ1-4; cdr3_aa: CASSLSTGGNEKLFF; cdr3_nt: TGTGCCAGCAGTTTATCGACTGGGGGGAATGAAAAACTGTTTTTT
v_call: TRBV6-1; clone_size: -; d_call: -; j_call: TRBJ2-7; cdr3_aa: CASSTGTTYEQYF; cdr3_nt: TGTGCCAGCTCTACAGGGACCACCTACGAGCAGTACTTC
v_call: TRBV4-1; clone_size: -; d_call: -; j_call: TRBJ1-2; cdr3_aa: CASSDLGRGVDGYTF; cdr3_nt: TGCGCCAGCAGTGATCTCGGCAGAGGCGTTGATGGCTACACCTTC
v_call: TRBV6-5; clone_size: once; d_call: TRBD1; j_call: TRBJ1-2; cdr3_aa: CASSSTGGRDGYTF; cdr3_nt: TGTGCCAGCAGTTCCACAGGGGGAAGAGATGGCTACACCTTC
v_call: TRBV29-1; clone_size: -; d_call: TRBD1; j_call: TRBJ2-5; cdr3_aa: CSVEEDRGLRDLWETQYF; cdr3_nt: TGCAGCGTTGAGGAAGACAGGGGGCTTAGAGACCTCTGGGAGACCCAGTACTTC
v_call: TRBV5-1; clone_size: -; d_call: -; j_call: TRBJ2-2; cdr3_aa: CASSLRATVANTGELFF; cdr3_nt: TGCGCCAGCAGCTTGAGGGCGACAGTTGCGAACACCGGGGAGCTGTTTTTT
v_call: TRBV12-5; clone_size: -; d_call: -; j_call: TRBJ2-3; cdr3_aa: CASGLVLEGTQYF; cdr3_nt: TGTGCTAGTGGTTTGGTACTAGAGGGTACGCAGTATTTT
v_call: TRBV4-1; clone_size: -; d_call: -; j_call: TRBJ1-4; cdr3_aa: CASSQDDPVRKLFF; cdr3_nt: TGCGCCAGCAGCCAAGATGATCCTGTGAGGAAACTGTTTTTT
v_call: TRBV27; clone_size: -; d_call: TRBD2; j_call: TRBJ2-3; cdr3_aa: CASSLGLAGVLDTQYF; cdr3_nt: TGTGCCAGCAGTCTCGGACTAGCGGGAGTGCTAGATACGCAGTATTTT
v_call: TRBV4-2; clone_size: -; d_call: TRBD2; j_call: TRBJ2-2; cdr3_aa: CASSRLAGDTGELFF; cdr3_nt: TGTGCCAGCAGCCGACTAGCGGGAGACACCGGGGAGCTGTTTTTT
v_call: TRBV15; clone_size: -; d_call: TRBD1; j_call: TRBJ2-1; cdr3_aa: CATSRVGQVGDEQFF; cdr3_nt: TGTGCCACCAGCAGAGTGGGACAGGTGGGTGATGAGCAGTTCTTC
v_call: TRBV6-1; clone_size: once; d_call: TRBD1; j_call: TRBJ1-2; cdr3_aa: CASSEHRDRGLGGYTF; cdr3_nt: TGTGCCAGCAGTGAACACCGGGACAGGGGGCTGGGTGGCTACACCTTC
v_call: TRBV10-1; clone_size: -; d_call: -; j_call: TRBJ2-7; cdr3_aa: CASSAGEYYEQYF; cdr3_nt: TGCGCCAGCAGTGCTGGGGAGTACTACGAGCAGTACTTC
v_call: TRBV9; clone_size: -; d_call: -; j_call: TRBJ2-3; cdr3_aa: CASSSFLQASSTDTQYF; cdr3_nt: TGTGCCAGCAGCTCATTCCTACAGGCGTCTAGCACAGATACGCAGTATTTT
v_call: TRBV7-9; clone_size: -; d_call: -; j_call: TRBJ1-1; cdr3_aa: CASSFRQQNTEAFF; cdr3_nt: TGTGCCAGCAGCTTTAGACAGCAGAACACTGAAGCTTTCTTT
v_call: TRBV18; clone_size: -; d_call: TRBD1; j_call: TRBJ1-4; cdr3_aa: CASSLGTGEMFGINEKLFF; cdr3_nt: TGTGCCAGCTCACTCGGGACAGGCGAAATGTTCGGGATTAATGAAAAACTGTTTTTT
v_call: TRBV7-9; clone_size: once; d_call: TRBD2; j_call: TRBJ2-1; cdr3_aa: CASRKGGLGDNEQFF; cdr3_nt: TGTGCCAGCAGAAAGGGGGGACTAGGAGACAATGAGCAGTTCTTC
v_call: TRBV5-6; clone_size: -; d_call: -; j_call: TRBJ2-1; cdr3_aa: CASSPPGWSSYNEQFF; cdr3_nt: TGTGCCAGCAGCCCCCCGGGTTGGAGCTCCTACAATGAGCAGTTCTTC
v_call: TRBV6-4; clone_size: -; d_call: -; j_call: TRBJ1-2; cdr3_aa: CASSQQQGSGYTF; cdr3_nt: TGTGCCAGCAGTCAACAACAGGGAAGCGGCTACACCTTC
v_call: TRBV4-3; clone_size: -; d_call: TRBD1; j_call: TRBJ2-2; cdr3_aa: CASSQHRGSTGELFF; cdr3_nt: TGCGCCAGCAGCCAACACAGGGGGAGTACCGGGGAGCTGTTTTTT
v_call: TRBV5-4; clone_size: few; d_call: TRBD1; j_call: TRBJ1-2; cdr3_aa: CASSDGQAWYGYTF; cdr3_nt: TGTGCCAGCAGCGACGGACAGGCTTGGTATGGCTACACCTTC
v_call: TRBV7-2; clone_size: -; d_call: -; j_call: TRBJ2-1; cdr3_aa: CASSSAYTLRFF; cdr3_nt: TGTGCCAGCAGCTCCGCCTATACTTTAAGATTCTTC
v_call: TRBV4-2; clone_size: once; d_call: TRBD2; j_call: TRBJ2-3; cdr3_aa: CASSQGLAEGDTQYF; cdr3_nt: TGTGCCAGCAGCCAGGGGCTAGCGGAGGGAGATACGCAGTATTTT
v_call: TRBV28; clone_size: -; d_call: TRBD1; j_call: TRBJ2-2; cdr3_aa: CASLKGQRTGELFF; cdr3_nt: TGTGCCAGCCTTAAGGGACAGCGCACCGGGGAGCTGTTTTTT
v_call: TRBV10-3; clone_size: -; d_call: TRBD2; j_call: TRBJ2-2; cdr3_aa: CAISERLAGGTGELFF; cdr3_nt: TGTGCCATCAGTGAGCGCTTAGCGGGAGGCACCGGGGAGCTGTTTTTT
v_call: TRBV28; clone_size: -; d_call: TRBD1; j_call: TRBJ2-2; cdr3_aa: CASSLIGTVNTGELFF; cdr3_nt: TGTGCCAGCAGTCTGATCGGGACAGTTAACACCGGGGAGCTGTTTTTT
v_call: TRBV5-4; clone_size: -; d_call: -; j_call: TRBJ1-3; cdr3_aa: CASSLTGSSGNTIYF; cdr3_nt: TGTGCCAGCAGCTTGACGGGATCCTCTGGAAACACCATATATTTT
v_call: TRBV5-6; clone_size: -; d_call: -; j_call: TRBJ2-2; cdr3_aa: CASRLGLRVTGELFF; cdr3_nt: TGTGCCAGCAGATTGGGACTGAGAGTGACCGGGGAGCTGTTTTTT
v_call: TRBV7-2; clone_size: once; d_call: TRBD2; j_call: TRBJ2-3; cdr3_aa: CASSLQGAGGTDTQYF; cdr3_nt: TGTGCCAGCAGCTTACAAGGGGCGGGAGGCACAGATACGCAGTATTTT
v_call: TRBV7-2; clone_size: -; d_call: -; j_call: TRBJ2-1; cdr3_aa: CASSSLGAVGQFF; cdr3_nt: TGTGCCAGCAGCAGCTTGGGGGCGGTGGGGCAGTTCTTC
v_call: TRBV7-2; clone_size: -; d_call: -; j_call: TRBJ1-4; cdr3_aa: CASSIDTGITNEKLFF; cdr3_nt: TGTGCCAGCAGCATAGACACAGGGATAACTAATGAAAAACTGTTTTTT
v_call: TRBV6-5; clone_size: -; d_call: -; j_call: TRBJ1-5; cdr3_aa: CASSYSRAGQPQHF; cdr3_nt: TGTGCCAGCAGTTACTCCCGTGCAGGGCAGCCCCAGCATTTT
v_call: TRBV2; clone_size: -; d_call: TRBD1; j_call: TRBJ1-6; cdr3_aa: CASSGQENSPLHF; cdr3_nt: TGTGCCAGCAGCGGACAGGAGAATTCACCCCTCCACTTT
v_call: TRBV5-1; clone_size: -; d_call: TRBD1; j_call: TRBJ1-2; cdr3_aa: CASSLDRGGYTF; cdr3_nt: TGCGCCAGCAGCTTGGACAGGGGAGGCTACACCTTC
v_call: TRBV7-3; clone_size: -; d_call: -; j_call: TRBJ2-5; cdr3_aa: CASSPGTAPYQETQYF; cdr3_nt: TGTGCCAGCAGCCCTGGGACTGCACCGTACCAAGAGACCCAGTACTTC
v_call: TRBV7-9; clone_size: once; d_call: TRBD2; j_call: TRBJ2-1; cdr3_aa: CASSLSSGRAGEQFF; cdr3_nt: TGTGCCAGCAGCTTGAGTAGCGGGAGGGCAGGGGAGCAGTTCTTC
v_call: TRBV2; clone_size: -; d_call: -; j_call: TRBJ2-6; cdr3_aa: CASSGTTGDSGANVLTF; cdr3_nt: TGTGCCAGCAGTGGGACTACTGGAGACTCTGGGGCCAACGTCCTGACTTTC
v_call: TRBV27; clone_size: once; d_call: -; j_call: TRBJ1-1; cdr3_aa: CASSLSQTGFWSAEAFF; cdr3_nt: TGTGCCAGCAGTTTATCCCAGACAGGTTTTTGGTCTGCTGAAGCTTTCTTT
v_call: TRBV27; clone_size: -; d_call: -; j_call: TRBJ2-7; cdr3_aa: CASSPGGERAYEQYF; cdr3_nt: TGTGCCAGCAGTCCTGGAGGGGAAAGGGCCTACGAGCAGTACTTC